This T cell receptor (beta chain) was profiled in a study of cytomegalovirus exposure and HLA in healthy donors. Overall study findings and caveats: Immune exposure information comprised only CMV serostatus. Reports described diagnosis of cytomegalovirus status by the classifier as highly specific and sensitive.

Concerning this clone itself: Antigen specificity is unknown.

With 60 Vbeta and 13 Jbeta primers, the PCR was carried out. The protocol was immunoSEQ multiplex PCR, while the TCRdb copy is restricted to in-frame clones and leaves out a portion. Of 95,000 to 150,000 clones detected, 75% to 90% appear once; the ten largest clones hold around 19%. Germline CDR1 and CDR2: MNHNS and SASEGT. The CDR3 runs 14 residues. V lost 4 bases and J lost 6, with 13 bases in between. The sample was PBMCs. This TCR derives from a man between 18 and 35 years old in good health and CMV-seropositive. The gene calls are TRBV6-1 and TRBJ2-1; D may be TRBD1 (5 bases). The CDR3 DNA is TGTGCCAGCAGTGGGCTAGTAGGGGTCAATGAGCAGTTCTTC. The encoded protein is CASSGLVGVNEQFF.